This T cell receptor (beta chain) originates from a study of shared clonotypes between healthy human individuals. V lost 5 bases to trimming and J lost 8 bases; unmatched junction nucleotides: 8. The CDR3 consists of 15 residues. Germline loops: CDR1 LNHDA, CDR2 SQIVND (reference sequence). Generated by immunoSEQ multiplex PCR, the TCRdb table keeps only in-frame clones and is missing some. Among some 2 million clones, about 95% were seen once, and the ten largest hold more than 0.95%. It was CD45RO-negative cells, positively selected for CCR7, that made up naive CD8 cells, with terminally differentiated effector memory CD45RA+ cells excluded. Nashville, Tennessee was home to all donors, who were Caucasian adults.

The genes are TRBV19 and TRBJ2-1; 11 positions agree with TRBD2. This clonotype originated in a man younger than 30 in good health. Input material: naive CD8+ T cells sorted from blood. The CDR3 DNA is TGTGCCAGTAGTTTCACTAGCGGGAGTGTGGATGAGCAGTTCTTC. It translates to CASSFTSGSVDEQFF.